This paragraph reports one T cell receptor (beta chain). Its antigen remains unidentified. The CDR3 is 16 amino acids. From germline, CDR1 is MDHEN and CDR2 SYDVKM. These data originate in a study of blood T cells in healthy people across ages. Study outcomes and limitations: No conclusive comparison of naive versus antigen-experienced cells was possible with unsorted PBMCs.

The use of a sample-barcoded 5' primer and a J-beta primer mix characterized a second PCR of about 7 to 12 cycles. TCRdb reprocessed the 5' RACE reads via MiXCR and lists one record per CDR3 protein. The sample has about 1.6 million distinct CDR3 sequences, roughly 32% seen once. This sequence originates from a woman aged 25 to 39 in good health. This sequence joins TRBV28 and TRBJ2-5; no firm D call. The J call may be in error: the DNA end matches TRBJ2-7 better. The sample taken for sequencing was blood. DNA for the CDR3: TGTGCCAGCAGTTTATCGCGGCGTGGTCGAGGCTACGAGCAGTACTTC. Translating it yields CASSLSRRGRGYEQYF.